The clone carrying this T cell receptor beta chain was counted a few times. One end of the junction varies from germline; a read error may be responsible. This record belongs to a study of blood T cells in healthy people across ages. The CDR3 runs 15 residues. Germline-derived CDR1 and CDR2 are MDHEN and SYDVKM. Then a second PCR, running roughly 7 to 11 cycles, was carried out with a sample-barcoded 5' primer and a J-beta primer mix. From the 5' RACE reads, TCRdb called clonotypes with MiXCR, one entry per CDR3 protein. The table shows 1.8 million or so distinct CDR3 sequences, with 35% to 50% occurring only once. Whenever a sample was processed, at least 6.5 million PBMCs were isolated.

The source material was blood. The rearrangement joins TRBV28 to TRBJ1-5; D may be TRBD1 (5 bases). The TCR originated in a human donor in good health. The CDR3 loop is CASSSGHFLNQPRHF. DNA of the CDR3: TGTGCCAGCAGCTCCGGACATTTTCTTAATCAGCCCCGGCATTTT.